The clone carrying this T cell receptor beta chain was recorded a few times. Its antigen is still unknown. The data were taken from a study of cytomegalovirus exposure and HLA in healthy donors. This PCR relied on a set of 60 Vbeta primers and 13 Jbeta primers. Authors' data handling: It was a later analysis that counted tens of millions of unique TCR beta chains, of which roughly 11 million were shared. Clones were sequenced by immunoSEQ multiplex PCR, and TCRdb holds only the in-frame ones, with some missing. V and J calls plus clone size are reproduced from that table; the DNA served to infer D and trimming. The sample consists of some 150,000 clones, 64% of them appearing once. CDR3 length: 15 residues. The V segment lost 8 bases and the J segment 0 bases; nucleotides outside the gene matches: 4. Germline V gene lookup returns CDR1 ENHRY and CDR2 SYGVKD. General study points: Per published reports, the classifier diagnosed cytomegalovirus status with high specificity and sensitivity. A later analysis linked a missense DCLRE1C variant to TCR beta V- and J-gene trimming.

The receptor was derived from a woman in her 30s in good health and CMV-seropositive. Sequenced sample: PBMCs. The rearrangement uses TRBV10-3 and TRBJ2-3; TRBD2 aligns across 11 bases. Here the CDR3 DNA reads TGTGCCATCGGGACTAGCGGTCTCAGCACAGATACGCAGTATTTT. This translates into CAIGTSGLSTDTQYF.